The 4 T cell receptor beta chains reported below all come from one sample, sequenced in a study of human T cells and chemical hapten exposure (dated by TCRdb to the early 2020s). Total RNA was extracted from unfractionated whole blood collected in Tempus Blood RNA tubes. Library construction relied on 5' RACE. TCRdb shows the sequencer as Illumina MiSeq. The public reads were quality trimmed at Q25 with fastp and then assembled into clones with MiXCR by TCRdb, keeping productive beta chains. Merged by CDR3 protein, the rows form single entries marked with the most common genes and DNA. This sample holds approximately 140,000 distinct CDR3 sequences; 3.5% to 5% were observed only once. Together, the top ten hold over 1.1% of the sample. Every receptor here comes from a female donor in good health.

This clonotype was found many times. This sequence joins TRBV6-2 or TRBV6-3 and TRBJ1-1; possibly TRBD1 for D (5 bases). CDR1 and CDR2 (germline): MNHEY, SVGEGT. Trimming shortened V by 0 bases and J by 1 base, and 12 bases separated the two germline ends. The CDR3 sequence is 16 residues long. The DNA of the CDR3 is TGTGCCAGCAGTTACTCTCCAGGGTTGGCGAACACTGAAGCTTTCTTT. Its translation: CASSYSPGLANTEAFF.

This clonotype was seen ten or more times. This chain connects TRBV19 to TRBJ2-7; no clear D gene. Germline V gene lookup returns CDR1 LNHDA and CDR2 SQIVND (reference sequence). V lost 3 bases to trimming and J lost 2 bases, with 20 bases between them. The CDR3 runs to 17 residues. In nucleotides, the CDR3 is TGTGCCAGTAGTATGTACGACTCAAGAGGACGGCCCTACGAGCAGTACTTC. It yields the protein CASSMYDSRGRPYEQYF.

This clonotype was seen ten or more times. CDR3 coding DNA: TGTGCCAGCAGCTTTCACGGAACAGATACGCAGTATTTT. It encodes CASSFHGTDTQYF. The chain joins TRBV7-2 to TRBJ2-3; D is unclear. This CDR3 contains 13 residues. V lost 3 bases and J 3 bases, leaving 7 bases between the germline ends. The germline V gene encodes CDR1 SGHTA and CDR2 FQGNSA.

The CDR3 loop reads CASSFRDRGPYGYTF. The DNA for the CDR3 is TGTGCCAGCAGCTTTAGGGACAGGGGTCCCTATGGCTACACCTTC. V gene TRBV7-9 combines with J gene TRBJ1-2; 10 bases are shared with TRBD1. The CDR3 consists of 15 residues. Losses at the gene ends were 3 bases for V and 4 bases for J; bases not matched to a gene: 5. CDR1 and CDR2 from the germline V gene are SEHNR and FQNEAQ (reference sequence).